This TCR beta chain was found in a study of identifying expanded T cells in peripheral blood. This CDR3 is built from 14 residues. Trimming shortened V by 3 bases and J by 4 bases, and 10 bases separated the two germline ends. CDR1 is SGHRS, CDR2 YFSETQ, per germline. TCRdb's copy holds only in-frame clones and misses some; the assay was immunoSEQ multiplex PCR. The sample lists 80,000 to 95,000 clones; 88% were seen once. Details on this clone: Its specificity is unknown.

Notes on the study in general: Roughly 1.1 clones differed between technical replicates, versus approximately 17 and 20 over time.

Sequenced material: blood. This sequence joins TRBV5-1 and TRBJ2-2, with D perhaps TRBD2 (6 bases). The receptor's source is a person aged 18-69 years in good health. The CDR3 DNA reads TGCGCCAGCAGCTCGGGACTCAGCACCGGGGAGCTGTTTTTT. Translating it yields CASSSGLSTGELFF.